This T cell receptor beta chain originates from a study of human T cells and chemical hapten exposure. About the study: Mainly, slight library volume differences in the pool made TCR yields vary.

This clonotype occurred many times. What it binds is not known. Overall study results and limits: The study found that DPC sensitization did not change TCRs above 1 in 1000 frequency.

Separate cDNA molecules received unique molecular identifiers, which the library attached to them. From the reads, TCRdb called clonotypes with MiXCR, one entry per CDR3 protein. This table holds 120,000 or so distinct CDR3 sequences, roughly 8.5% found once. Whole blood, unfractionated, served as the material for total RNA extraction. The CDR3 is 13 amino acids. The ends were cut back, 6 bases at V and 8 bases at J, with 16 bases in the middle. Germline loops: CDR1 SQVTM, CDR2 ANQGSEA. The sequence came from a human donor in good health. Some clones in this sample may be carry-over from other donors' samples. The chain employs TRBV29-1 and TRBJ1-4, with D possibly matching TRBD1 (5 bases). The sample taken for sequencing was whole blood. The CDR3 reads CSVSGTGGEKLFF. The DNA for the CDR3 is TGCAGCGTCTCCGGGACTGGGGGAGAAAAACTGTTTTTT.